Listed below are T cell receptor beta chains from one sample, sequenced in a study of blood T cell repertoires in COVID-19. Generated by immunoSEQ multiplex PCR, the TCRdb table keeps only in-frame clones and is missing some. The sample lists over 130,000 clones, roughly 86% seen once, with over 5% in the top ten. The sequencing input was peripheral blood. All receptors derive from a human donor in a cohort sampled during active COVID-19. Both conserved end residues are part of each CDR3. The D gene is left open where the match is weak. Expanded clones are given a class, and other clones once, few, many or no size at all.

D	J	V	size	DNA	CDR3
TRBD2	TRBJ2-7	TRBV5-4	.	TGTGCCAGCAGCCAACATCAAATAGCGGGGTACGAGCAGTACTTC	CASSQHQIAGYEQYF
TRBD2	TRBJ2-7	TRBV7-9	.	TGTGCCAGCAGCTTAACTAGCGGGTCCTACGAGCAGTACTTC	CASSLTSGSYEQYF
TRBD2	TRBJ2-7	TRBV6-2/TRBV6-3	once	TGTGCCAGCAGTCCCTACGCGGGGGAAAATGTCTACGAGCAGTACTTC	CASSPYAGENVYEQYF
TRBD1	TRBJ2-7	TRBV27	.	TGTGCCAGCAGCCCCAGGGGGCCCGGCGAGCAGTACTTC	CASSPRGPGEQYF
TRBD1	TRBJ1-5	TRBV30	.	TGTGCCTGGAGTGTAAGGGGCAGGGGGCGAGATCAGCCCCAGCATTTT	CAWSVRGRGRDQPQHF
TRBD2	TRBJ2-5	TRBV2	.	TGTGCCAGCGGGGGACTAGCGGGACTGGAGACCCAGTACTTC	CASGGLAGLETQYF
TRBD1	TRBJ2-1	TRBV2	.	TGTGCCAGGGAGGGACAGGGCTCCTACAATGAGCAGTTCTTC	CAREGQGSYNEQFF
TRBD1	TRBJ2-2	TRBV27	.	TGTGCCAGCAGTTTACCCCTTATCAGGGGGCGCCCCGGGGAGCTGTTTTTT	CASSLPLIRGRPGELFF
TRBD2	TRBJ2-1	TRBV6-1	.	TGTGCCAGCAGTGAAGCCCGCGGGAGACCCCACAATGAGCAGTTCTTC	CASSEARGRPHNEQFF
TRBD1	TRBJ1-5	TRBV12-5	.	TGTGCTAGTGGTTTGGTGGGTTTGGGTCCGACAGGGGGCGGTCAGCCCCAGCATTTT	CASGLVGLGPTGGGQPQHF
.	TRBJ1-2	TRBV18	.	TGTGCCAGCTCAACGGCGGGGGGGAACTATGGCTACACCTTC	CASSTAGGNYGYTF
.	TRBJ2-2	TRBV3-1/TRBV3-2	.	TGTGCCAGCAGCCAATGGCGGGGTCAAAACACCGGGGAGCTGTTTTTT	CASSQWRGQNTGELFF
.	TRBJ2-4	TRBV9	.	TGTGCCAGCAGCGTAGCATCGGGAGAGCCGGGAACGGGCATTCAGTACTTC	CASSVASGEPGTGIQYF
TRBD1	TRBJ2-1	TRBV19	.	TGTGCCAGTAGTCAAGGACAGGGGTCTTTGGTAGAGCAGTTCTTC	CASSQGQGSLVEQFF
TRBD1	TRBJ1-2	TRBV6-6	few	TGTGCCAGCAGCCTCGGGACAGACTATGGCTACACCTTC	CASSLGTDYGYTF
TRBD2	TRBJ2-7	TRBV28	.	TGTGCCAGCAGTTTAACGGGCGGGAGGGCCGCCGAGCAGTACTTC	CASSLTGGRAAEQYF
.	TRBJ2-3	TRBV5-1	once	TGCGCCAGCAGCTTATCGGGCACAGATACGCAGTATTTT	CASSLSGTDTQYF
TRBD2	TRBJ2-7	TRBV6-2/TRBV6-3	.	TGTGCCAGCAGTTACCCGCCGGGGAGCGGGAGCTACGAGCAGTACTTC	CASSYPPGSGSYEQYF
.	TRBJ2-7	TRBV5-1	.	TGCGCCAGCAGCTTGGTTGTCAGTCCTTGGGAGCAGTACTTC	CASSLVVSPWEQYF
.	TRBJ1-5	TRBV6-5	.	TGTGCCAGCACGAGCGTTAGCAATCAGCCCCAGCATTTT	CASTSVSNQPQHF
TRBD1	TRBJ2-7	TRBV4-2	.	TGTGCCAGCAGCCCTGGGACAGGGGTCGGGTCCTACGAGCAGTACTTC	CASSPGTGVGSYEQYF
.	TRBJ1-1	TRBV28	few	TGTGCCAGCACCACGAAGGGGGAAGGAAGAACTGAAGCTTTCTTT	CASTTKGEGRTEAFF
TRBD2	TRBJ2-3	TRBV5-1	.	TGCGCCAGCAGCTTCGGGACTAGCTCTGGTACGCAGTATTTT	CASSFGTSSGTQYF
.	TRBJ2-3	TRBV4-2	.	TGTGCCAGCAGCCAAGATAGAGGCGGCCCCGGGGATGATACGCAGTATTTT	CASSQDRGGPGDDTQYF
TRBD1	TRBJ2-2	TRBV14	few	TGTGCCAGCAGCCGGGGACAGGGTAAAACCGGGGAGCTGTTTTTT	CASSRGQGKTGELFF
.	TRBJ1-2	TRBV6-5	.	TGTGCCAGCAATCAGGGGAACTATGGCTACACCTTC	CASNQGNYGYTF
TRBD2	TRBJ2-3	TRBV5-4	.	TGTGCCAGCAGCTCGCGACTAGCGGGGGGGCGGGATACGCAGTATTTT	CASSSRLAGGRDTQYF
TRBD1	TRBJ2-2	TRBV27	.	TGTGCCAGAGGCGAGGGGGCTAACACCGGGGAGCTGTTTTTT	CARGEGANTGELFF
.	TRBJ2-1	TRBV4-1	.	TGCGCCAGCAGCCAGTTGGCGGGGGCTTACAATGAGCAGTTCTTC	CASSQLAGAYNEQFF
.	TRBJ1-3	TRBV10-3	.	TGTGCCATCAGTGAGTCGTGGAGTGGGAGAGGAAACACCATATATTTT	CAISESWSGRGNTIYF
TRBD2	TRBJ2-7	TRBV28	once	TGTGCCAGCAGTTTATACCCTGGGACTAAAGGAGACTACGAGCAGTACTTC	CASSLYPGTKGDYEQYF